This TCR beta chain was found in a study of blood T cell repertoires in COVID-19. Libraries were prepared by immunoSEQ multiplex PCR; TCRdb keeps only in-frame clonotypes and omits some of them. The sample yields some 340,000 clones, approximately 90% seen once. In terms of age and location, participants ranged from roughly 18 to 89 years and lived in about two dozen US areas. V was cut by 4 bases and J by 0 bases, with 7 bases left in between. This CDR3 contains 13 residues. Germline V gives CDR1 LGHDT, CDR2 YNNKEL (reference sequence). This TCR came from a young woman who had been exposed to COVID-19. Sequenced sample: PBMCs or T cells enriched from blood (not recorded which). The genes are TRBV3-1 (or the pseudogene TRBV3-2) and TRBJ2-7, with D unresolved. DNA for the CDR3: TGTGCCAGCAGCCGTAGGAGCTCCTACGAGCAGTACTTC. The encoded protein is CASSRRSSYEQYF.